A selection of T cell receptor beta chains follows, all from one sample in a study of OX40 agonist ivuxolimab in advanced cancers. Repertoires were generated with immunoSEQ multiplex PCR, while TCRdb's copy carries only in-frame clones and drops some. The sample comprises over 60,000 clones, roughly 90% of which are singletons, and 2% to 2.5% rests with the top ten. The source material was CD4+ or CD8+ T cells sorted from blood, sampled in a trial of the OX40 agonist ivuxolimab. The receptors come from an adult with an advanced solid tumor such as melanoma, head and neck, liver or kidney cancer. The conserved cysteine and the conserved F or W are not part of the CDR3 here. Each record gives: J gene, D gene, V gene, CDR3 length, CDR3 protein. D genes are given only for firm matches.

TRBJ1-2,.,TRBV7-9,12,ASSLKEGAGGYT
TRBJ2-1,.,TRBV5-4,11,ASSLALREEQF
TRBJ2-1,.,TRBV19,9,ASSIELVQF
TRBJ1-2,TRBD1,TRBV7-3,11,ASSLGTGEGYT
TRBJ2-5,TRBD1,TRBV6-1,13,ASSGWGQVQETQY
TRBJ1-4,TRBD1,TRBV6-6,12,ASSVQGTGEKLF
TRBJ2-5,.,TRBV7-9,11,ASSLTEGETQY
TRBJ2-7,TRBD1,TRBV5-6,11,ASSSDRVYEQY
TRBJ1-2,.,TRBV28,11,ASSLGQSYGYT
TRBJ2-1,TRBD2,TRBV9,14,ASSEGLAFLYNEQF
TRBJ2-5,TRBD2,TRBV5-5,13,ASSLFGGEQETQY
TRBJ2-5,TRBD1,TRBV11-2,15,ASSLVPGQGVGETQY
TRBJ1-2,.,TRBV14,11,ASSPAGVYGYT
TRBJ1-2,TRBD1,TRBV6-5,12,ASSSPDRGYGYT
TRBJ2-3,.,TRBV6-1,14,ASSENAWTNTDTQY
TRBJ1-2,.,TRBV4-2,10,ASSPLGLGYT
TRBJ1-3,.,TRBV7-2,14,ASSLVVSSPGNTIY
TRBJ2-3,TRBD2,TRBV14,12,ASRTSAFTDTQY
TRBJ2-7,.,TRBV20-1,8,SARDYEQY
TRBJ1-2,.,TRBV11-2,11,ASSFRRNYGYT
TRBJ1-2,.,TRBV13,14,ASSLESAKSHYGYT
TRBJ1-2,TRBD1,TRBV28,14,ASSRSGTEVVYGYT
TRBJ1-2,TRBD1,TRBV15,10,ATSGQGYGYT
TRBJ1-5,.,TRBV18,12,ASSASDTNQPQH
TRBJ2-7,.,TRBV28,9,ASTSYYEQY
TRBJ1-1,.,TRBV25-1,12,ASSVITGNTEAF
TRBJ1-1,.,TRBV7-3,13,ASSAAGTKDTEAF
TRBJ1-1,.,TRBV10-3,9,AISANTEAF
TRBJ1-2,TRBD1,TRBV18,12,ASSPLGQDYGYT
TRBJ1-6,.,TRBV6-6,13,ASSPLGGWNSPLH
TRBJ1-2,.,TRBV29-1,13,SVTPLGGNNYGYT
TRBJ1-5,.,TRBV6-1,12,ASSVDKSNQPQH
TRBJ2-3,TRBD2,TRBV7-8,19,ASSLRVSSGGRAKTTDTQY
TRBJ2-5,TRBD1,TRBV10-3,18,AISESGTGPVKRGQETQY
TRBJ2-1,.,TRBV27,13,ASGLEDRPYNEQF
TRBJ1-6,.,TRBV5-1,12,ASSSEVDNSPLH
TRBJ2-7,TRBD1,TRBV7-9,13,ASSPRGQGRDEQY
TRBJ2-6,.,TRBV6-1,14,ASSEKRTSGANVLT
TRBJ1-4,.,TRBV28,14,ASSSLPDSRNEKLF
TRBJ1-4,.,TRBV2,12,ASSVLQGGEKLF
TRBJ2-3,.,TRBV7-9,13,ASSLGLQGTDTQY
TRBJ1-1,.,TRBV6-6,10,ASSSADRRAF
TRBJ1-2,TRBD1,TRBV6-6,12,ASSSSTGADGYT
TRBJ1-1,.,TRBV18,13,ASSPGNRANTEAF
TRBJ2-3,TRBD2,TRBV7-9,15,ASSSSGLAGVRDTQY
TRBJ2-3,.,TRBV10-3,14,AIRSRGGTAADTQY
TRBJ2-7,.,TRBV19,13,ASSIPRGLANEQY
TRBJ2-5,TRBD2,TRBV4-1,15,ASSQDGLAGAQETQY
TRBJ1-2,.,TRBV4-2,10,ASSQGNYGYT
TRBJ1-2,TRBD1,TRBV7-9,12,ASSSTGTVTGYT
TRBJ1-1,.,TRBV7-2,11,ASSLGGSTEAF
TRBJ1-2,.,TRBV10-3,11,AISEGAVYGYT
TRBJ1-2,.,TRBV5-1,11,ASSDDGNYGYT
TRBJ2-2,.,TRBV19,11,ASSIPRAGELF
TRBJ1-1,.,TRBV28,13,ASSSSGAENTEAF